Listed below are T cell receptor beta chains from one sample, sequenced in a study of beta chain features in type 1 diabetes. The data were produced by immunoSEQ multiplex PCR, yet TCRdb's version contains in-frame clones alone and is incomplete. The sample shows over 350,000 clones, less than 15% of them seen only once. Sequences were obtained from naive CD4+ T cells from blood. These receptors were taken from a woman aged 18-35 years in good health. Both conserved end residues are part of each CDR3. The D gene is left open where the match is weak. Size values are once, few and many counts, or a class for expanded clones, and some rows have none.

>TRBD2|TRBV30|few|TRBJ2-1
CAWSTPGLAAYNEQFF
TGTGCCTGGAGTACGCCGGGACTAGCGGCCTACAATGAGCAGTTCTTC
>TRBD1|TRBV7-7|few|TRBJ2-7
CASSRSTGGWYEQYF
TGTGCTAGCAGCCGATCTACAGGGGGCTGGTACGAGCAGTACTTC
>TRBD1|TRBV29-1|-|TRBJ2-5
CSVQGQGLQETQYF
TGCAGCGTTCAAGGACAGGGCCTCCAAGAGACCCAGTACTTC
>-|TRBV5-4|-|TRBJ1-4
CASSSATVNEKLFF
TGTGCCAGCAGCTCTGCGACAGTTAATGAAAAACTGTTTTTT
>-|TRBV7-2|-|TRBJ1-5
CASSLPYQPQHF
TGTGCCAGCAGCCTCCCCTATCAGCCCCAGCATTTT
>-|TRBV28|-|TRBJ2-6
CASSFDSSGANVLTF
TGTGCCAGCAGTTTCGACAGCTCTGGGGCCAACGTCCTGACTTTC
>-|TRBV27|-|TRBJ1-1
CASSLNQANTEAFF
TGTGCCAGCAGTCTAAATCAAGCGAACACTGAAGCTTTCTTT
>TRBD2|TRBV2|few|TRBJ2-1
CASTGGPRGNEQFF
TGTGCCAGCACGGGAGGGCCCCGGGGCAATGAGCAGTTCTTC
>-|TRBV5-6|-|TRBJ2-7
CASSPIQGYEQYF
TGTGCCAGCAGCCCTATACAGGGCTACGAGCAGTACTTC
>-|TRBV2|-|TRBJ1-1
CASMGHPNTEAFF
TGTGCCAGCATGGGACACCCGAACACTGAAGCTTTCTTT
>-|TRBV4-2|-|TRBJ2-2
CASSQDLGRNTGELFF
TGTGCCAGCAGCCAAGATCTTGGCCGAAACACCGGGGAGCTGTTTTTT
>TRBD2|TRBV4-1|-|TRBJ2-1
CASSPRGAGVGFSNEQFF
TGCGCCAGCAGCCCCCGGGGAGCGGGAGTTGGGTTCTCCAATGAGCAGTTCTTC
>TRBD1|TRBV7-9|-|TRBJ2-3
CASSSYRGGTDTQYF
TGTGCCAGCAGCTCCTACAGGGGGGGCACAGATACGCAGTATTTT
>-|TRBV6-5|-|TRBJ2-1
CASSYSNPRPNEQFF
TGTGCCAGCAGTTACTCGAACCCCAGGCCCAATGAGCAGTTCTTC
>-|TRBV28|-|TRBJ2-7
CASTGISPYEQYF
TGTGCCAGCACGGGAATTAGCCCCTACGAGCAGTACTTC
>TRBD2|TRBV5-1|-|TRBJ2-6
CASSLSRGSRSGANVLTF
TGCGCCAGCAGCTTGTCCCGCGGGAGTCGTAGTGGGGCCAACGTCCTGACTTTC
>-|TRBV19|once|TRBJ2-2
CASSIQIGELFF
TGTGCCAGTAGTATCCAGATCGGGGAGCTGTTTTTT
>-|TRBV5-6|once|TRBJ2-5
CASSLLETQYF
TGTGCCAGCAGCTTGCTGGAGACCCAGTACTTC
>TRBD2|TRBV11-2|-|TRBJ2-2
CASSLIRGGTGELFF
TGTGCCAGCAGCTTAATTAGGGGAGGGACCGGGGAGCTGTTTTTT
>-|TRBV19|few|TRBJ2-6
CASSPGRSGANVLTF
TGTGCCAGTAGTCCGGGGAGGTCTGGGGCCAACGTCCTGACTTTC
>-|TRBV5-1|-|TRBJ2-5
CASSSSFQETQYF
TGCGCCAGCAGCTCTAGCTTTCAAGAGACCCAGTACTTC
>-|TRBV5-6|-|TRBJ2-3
CASIPRGTDTQYF
TGTGCCAGCATTCCGCGGGGCACAGATACGCAGTATTTT
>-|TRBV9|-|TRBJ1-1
CASSVDGGAEAFF
TGTGCCAGCAGCGTTGATGGGGGGGCTGAAGCTTTCTTT
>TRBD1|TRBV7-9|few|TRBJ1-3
CASSLDRVKGNTIYF
TGTGCCAGCAGCCTCGACAGGGTGAAGGGAAACACCATATATTTT
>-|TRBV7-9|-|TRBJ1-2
CASSLVQNYGYTF
TGTGCCAGCAGCTTAGTACAGAACTATGGCTACACCTTC
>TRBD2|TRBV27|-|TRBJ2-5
CASSKLAGVGETQYF
TGTGCCAGCAGTAAACTAGCGGGAGTGGGCGAGACCCAGTACTTC
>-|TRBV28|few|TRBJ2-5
CASSFVEVGTQYF
TGTGCCAGCAGTTTTGTAGAGGTCGGGACCCAGTACTTC
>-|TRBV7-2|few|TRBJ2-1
CASSSAGLAYNEQFF
TGTGCCAGCAGCTCGGCGGGACTCGCCTACAATGAGCAGTTCTTC
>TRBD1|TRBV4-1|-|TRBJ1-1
CASSQDPGGEGAFF
TGCGCCAGCAGCCAAGATCCAGGGGGCGAAGGAGCTTTCTTT
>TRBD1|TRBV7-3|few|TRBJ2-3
CASSQQNRGSDTQYF
TGTGCCAGCAGCCAACAAAACAGGGGCTCAGATACGCAGTATTTT
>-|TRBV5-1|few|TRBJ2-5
CASSLGVAAIQETQYF
TGCGCCAGCAGCTTGGGGGTAGCGGCTATCCAAGAGACCCAGTACTTC
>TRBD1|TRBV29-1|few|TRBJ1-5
CSVRQGLDQPQHF
TGCAGCGTTAGACAGGGGTTGGATCAGCCCCAGCATTTT
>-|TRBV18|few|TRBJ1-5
CASSPPTGGNQPQHF
TGTGCCAGCTCACCACCGACAGGAGGCAATCAGCCCCAGCATTTT
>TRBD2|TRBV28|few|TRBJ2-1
CASRTPPGLAGMPSYNEQFF
TGTGCCAGCAGAACTCCCCCGGGACTAGCGGGAATGCCCTCCTACAATGAGCAGTTCTTC
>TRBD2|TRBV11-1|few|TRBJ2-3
CASTQELREGRRNTQYF
TGTGCCAGCACCCAGGAGTTGCGGGAGGGCCGGAGAAATACGCAGTATTTT
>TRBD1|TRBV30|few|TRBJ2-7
CAWAPGQGDYEQYF
TGTGCCTGGGCTCCGGGACAGGGAGACTACGAGCAGTACTTC
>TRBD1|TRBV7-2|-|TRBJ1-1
CASYRNRGQMNTEAFF
TGTGCCAGCTACCGTAACAGGGGCCAGATGAACACTGAAGCTTTCTTT
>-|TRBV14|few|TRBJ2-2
CASSQSLLVVNTGELFF
TGTGCCAGCAGCCAATCCCTTTTGGTAGTCAACACCGGGGAGCTGTTTTTT
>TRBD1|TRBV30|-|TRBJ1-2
CAWSYADRGGGYTF
TGTGCCTGGAGTTACGCCGACAGGGGAGGAGGCTACACCTTC
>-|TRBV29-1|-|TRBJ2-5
CSWTGDKQETQYF
TGCAGTTGGACTGGAGATAAACAAGAGACCCAGTACTTC
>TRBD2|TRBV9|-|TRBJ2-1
CASSARAGGREQFF
TGTGCCAGCAGCGCCCGAGCGGGAGGGCGTGAGCAGTTCTTC
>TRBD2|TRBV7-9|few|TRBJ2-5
CASSQRLAGEETQYF
TGTGCCAGCAGCCAGAGACTAGCGGGGGAAGAGACCCAGTACTTC
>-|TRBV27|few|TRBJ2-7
CASSLDRGLGRQYF
TGTGCCAGCAGTTTGGACAGGGGACTAGGTCGGCAGTACTTC
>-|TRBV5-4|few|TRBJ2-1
CASSGAGEQFF
TGTGCCAGCAGCGGGGCCGGGGAGCAGTTCTTC